The 26 T cell receptor beta chains below all came from one sample that was sequenced in a study of regulatory T cells in long-lasting Graves disease. Time point defined: persistent/refractory GD, antithyroid drugs over 5 years with positive TRAb. RNA from PBMCs was the source of the TCR library. Through Arm-PCR of CDR3 regions and iRepertoire HTBI primers, TCR beta libraries were built. TCRdb redid the calling of the multiplex PCR reads with MiXCR, one entry per CDR3 protein. The sample includes hundreds of thousands of distinct CDR3 sequences, about 20% of them seen just once. The sample in question was peripheral blood mononuclear cells (PBMCs), obtained when the disease was refractory, from a patient treated with antithyroid drugs. These TCRs come from a female donor with Graves disease.

This clonotype was seen a handful of times. V and J are TRBV4-1 and TRBJ1-1; D unresolved. Between the trimmed V and J ends, which lost 0 bases and 4 bases, there was a span of 12 bases. The CDR3 runs 15 residues. Germline loops: CDR1 MGHRA, CDR2 YSYEKL. CDR3 nucleotide sequence: TGCGCCAGCAGCCAAGAACGCCTTCTCGGCACTGAAGCTTTCTTT. Translated: CASSQERLLGTEAFF.

At least ten counts were recorded for this clonotype. The junction and the germline gene differ at one end; a read error may be behind it. The V call is TRBV5-1, the J call TRBJ1-3; D is unclear. Germline CDR1 and CDR2: SGHRS and YFSETQ. The CDR3 contains 14 residues. The chain's CDR3 is CASSLAGPGNTIYF. The CDR3 DNA follows: TGTGCCAGCAGCTTGGCCGGGCCTGGAAACACCATATATTTT.

This clonotype was seen at least ten times. This chain connects TRBV15 to TRBJ1-1; possibly TRBD1 for D (6 bases). The V end was cut by 5 bases, the J end by 4 bases, with 14 bases between. Germline CDR1 and CDR2: LNHNV and YYDKDF (reference sequence). The CDR3 extends over 14 amino acids. The CDR3, as DNA: TGTGCCACCAGCTCCAGGACGGGGGCCACTGAAGCTTTCTTT. Translation gives CATSSRTGATEAFF. Looking up the rest from reference TRBV15 and TRBJ1-1 gives the full variable domain: DAMVIQNPRYQVTQFGKPVTLSCSQTLNHNVMYWYQQKSSQAPKLLFHYYDKDFNNEADTPDNFQSRRPNTSFCFLDIRSPGLGDTAMYLCATSSRTGATEAFFGQGTRLTVV.

This clonotype was recorded at least ten times. The chain uses TRBV10-3 and TRBJ1-6; D might be TRBD1 (5 bases). Germline values: CDR1 ENHRY, CDR2 SYGVKD. The CDR3 length is 15 residues. With 6 bases removed from V and 2 bases from J, the gap between germline ends came to 11 bases. The DNA for the CDR3 is TGTGCCATCAGCAGGGAAAGCGCCTATAATTCACCCCTCCACTTT. This codes for CAISRESAYNSPLHF.

Only a few counts were recorded for this clonotype. V usage is TRBV3-1 and J usage is TRBJ1-4; D not resolved. V was cut by 4 bases and J by 0 bases, with 9 bases left in between. Germline loops: CDR1 LGHDT, CDR2 YNNKEL (reference sequence). CDR3 length equals 15 residues. The CDR3 is CASSPGLTTNEKLFF. In DNA, the CDR3 is TGTGCCAGCAGCCCCGGACTAACAACTAATGAAAAACTGTTTTTT.

The V and J genes are TRBV4-3 and TRBJ2-7, with D maybe TRBD1 (6 bases). Trimming shortened V by 0 bases and J by 6 bases, and 12 bases separated the two germline ends. This CDR3 is 14 amino acids long. Germline CDR1 is LGHNA and CDR2 is YSLEER. The chain's CDR3 is CASSQDLTGLEQYF. The CDR3 bases are TGCGCCAGCAGCCAAGATCTTACAGGGCTCGAGCAGTACTTC.

This clonotype was observed many times. The CDR3 is CASGYSAAAYEQYF. The DNA for the CDR3 is TGTGCCAGCGGGTATAGCGCGGCCGCCTACGAGCAGTACTTC. The chain couples TRBV6-1 to TRBJ2-7, with D possibly TRBD2 on 5 matching bases. Germline CDR1 MNHNS, CDR2 SASEGT. V gave up 8 bases and J gave up 2 bases, with 16 bases separating them. The CDR3 runs to 14 residues.

The chain combines TRBV20-1 with TRBJ2-6; TRBD2 is a possible D gene (7 bases). Germline assignment: CDR1 DFQATT and CDR2 SNEGSKA (reference sequence). The ends were cut back, 0 bases at V and 2 bases at J, with 14 bases in the middle. This CDR3 contains 17 residues. The CDR3 DNA follows: TGCAGTGCTAGAGATAAGGGGGGGACCGCTGGGGCCAACGTCCTGACTTTC. It yields the protein CSARDKGGTAGANVLTF.

In this sample, this clonotype turned up a few times. V usage is TRBV6-1 and J usage is TRBJ2-7; 8 nucleotides line up with TRBD2. The trim removed 6 bases at V and 2 bases at J, leaving 12 bases unmatched. CDR1 is MNHNS, CDR2 SASEGT, per germline. This CDR3 has 16 residues. CDR3: CASSPEVSGATYEQYF. DNA of the CDR3: TGTGCCAGCAGCCCCGAGGTTAGCGGGGCTACCTACGAGCAGTACTTC.

This clonotype was observed a handful of times. The chain employs TRBV6-1 and TRBJ2-2; TRBD2 agrees at 9 bases. Germline CDR1 reads MNHNS; CDR2 reads SASEGT. V lost 6 bases to trimming and J lost 0 bases; unmatched junction nucleotides: 8. The CDR3 length is 17 residues. For the CDR3, the DNA is TGTGCCAGCAGAACTAAGGCGGGAGGGACGAACACCGGGGAGCTGTTTTTT. It specifies CASRTKAGGTNTGELFF.

This clonotype was seen many times. The rearrangement uses TRBV20-1 and TRBJ1-2, with 7 bases matching TRBD1. The CDR3 loop spans 12 amino acids. V lost 5 bases, J lost 4 bases, and 4 bases stayed unmatched. Germline CDR1 and CDR2: DFQATT and SNEGSKA (reference sequence). CDR3: CSAPDRTYGYTF. DNA for the CDR3: TGCAGTGCTCCGGACAGGACCTATGGCTACACCTTC.

This clonotype was counted many times. The J gene is TRBJ1-5, the V gene TRBV30; D is undetermined. Germline V lookup: CDR1 GTSNPN, CDR2 SVGIG (reference sequence). V lost 4 bases to trimming and J lost 2 bases, with 24 bases between them. This CDR3 has 18 residues. The CDR3 coding sequence is TGTGCCTGGAACCCCCGAGTTACAGTGGAAGAGGGCAATCAGCCCCAGCATTTT. Translated, it gives CAWNPRVTVEEGNQPQHF. The variable domain in full, completed from reference TRBV30 and TRBJ1-5, reads SQTIHQWPATLVQPVGSPLSLECTVEGTSNPNLYWYRQAAGRGLQLLFYSVGIGQISSEVPQNLSASRPQDRQFILSSKKLLLSDSGFYLCAWNPRVTVEEGNQPQHFGDGTRLSIL.

This clonotype was recorded at least ten times. This chain links TRBV27 with TRBJ1-1; D gene ambiguous. V was cut by 3 bases and J by 4 bases, with 9 bases left in between. CDR1 is MNHEY and CDR2 is SMNVEV in the germline V gene (reference sequence). CDR3 length equals 13 residues. This CDR3 is CASSLRSSTEAFF. The CDR3 DNA reads TGTGCCAGCAGTTTGAGGAGTTCCACTGAAGCTTTCTTT.

DNA of the CDR3: TGTGCCAGCAGCTTTACGGGAGGGGGTCTTTCTGAAGCTTTCTTT. Amino acid sequence: CASSFTGGGLSEAFF. J is TRBJ1-1 and V is TRBV7-9; a weak D match, TRBD1 (6 bases). Germline V lookup: CDR1 SEHNR, CDR2 FQNEAQ (reference sequence). V was trimmed by 3 bases and J by 6 bases, leaving 17 bases between them. The CDR3 loop spans 15 amino acids. Looking up the rest from reference TRBV7-9 and TRBJ1-1 gives the full variable domain: DTGVSQNPRHKITKRGQNVTFRCDPISEHNRLYWYRQTLGQGPEFLTYFQNEAQLEKSRLLSDRFSAERPKGSFSTLEIQRTEQGDSAMYLCASSFTGGGLSEAFFGQGTRLTVV.

This clonotype was seen more than once but under ten times. The chain recombines TRBV30 with TRBJ2-6; weak D call: TRBD1 (5 bases). The V gene's germline CDR1 is GTSNPN and CDR2 SVGIG (reference sequence). This CDR3 comprises 15 residues. In DNA form, the CDR3 reads TGTGCTATCGGACATCTAATAGCTGGGGCCAACGTCCTGACTTTC. Protein sequence: CAIGHLIAGANVLTF.

The chain has TRBV4-1 and TRBJ2-2; D is possibly TRBD2 (6 bases). This CDR3 spans 16 amino acids. Trimming removed 4 bases at V and 4 bases at J, with 16 bases between. Germline loops: CDR1 MGHRA, CDR2 YSYEKL. For the CDR3, the DNA is TGCGCCAGCAGCCCCGAAGTGCTAGCGCTCACCGGGGAGCTGTTTTTT. Its translation is CASSPEVLALTGELFF.

This chain links TRBV25-1 with TRBJ2-5; 11 positions match TRBD2. With V trimmed by 4 bases and J by 1 base, 2 bases remained unmatched. Germline CDR1 is MGHDK and CDR2 is SYGVNS. This CDR3 is 15 amino acids long. CDR3 nucleotide sequence: TGTGCCAGCAGTGTGGGACTAGCGGTCCAAGAGACCCAGTACTTC. Translating gives CASSVGLAVQETQYF.

The V call is TRBV5-6, the J call TRBJ2-1; no reliable D call. The CDR3 covers 13 residues. Between the trimmed V and J ends, which lost 1 base and 9 bases, there was a span of 11 bases. Germline CDR1 is SGHDT and CDR2 is YYEEEE. The CDR3 DNA reads as TGTGCCAGCAGCTTGTCGTTTCGCGGTGAGCAGTTCTTC. It yields the protein CASSLSFRGEQFF.

V gene TRBV24-1 combines with J gene TRBJ2-2; no clear D gene. Germline assignment: CDR1 KGHDR and CDR2 SFDVKD. This CDR3 has 16 residues. Trimming shortened V by 4 bases and J by 0 bases, and 11 bases separated the two germline ends. CDR3 in amino acids: CATSDPSITNTGELFF. CDR3 nucleotide sequence: TGTGCCACCAGTGACCCCTCTATAACGAACACCGGGGAGCTGTTTTTT.

The CDR3 DNA follows: TGTGCCAGCAGCTTGGCCGGAAGGGGACTAAATGAAAAACTGTTTTTT. Protein product: CASSLAGRGLNEKLFF. The V and J genes are TRBV5-4 and TRBJ1-4, with D perhaps matching TRBD1 (5 bases). Deletions cut 0 bases from V and 5 bases from J, with 14 bases between. The length of the CDR3 is 16 residues. Germline lookup yields CDR1 SGHNT and CDR2 YYREEE (reference sequence).

This clonotype has at least ten counts. The chain employs TRBV28 and TRBJ2-7, with 7 bases aligning to TRBD1. The V gene's germline CDR1 is MDHEN and CDR2 SYDVKM. J gave up 1 base and V 5 bases, and 8 bases lay outside the gene matches. The CDR3 loop spans 15 amino acids. CDR3 coding DNA: TGTGCCAGCAGTCCAGGGACAGATTATTCCTACGAGCAGTACTTC. The encoded protein is CASSPGTDYSYEQYF.

This clonotype was recorded at least ten times. The V gene is TRBV27, the J gene TRBJ1-2; perhaps TRBD1 as D (5 bases). The CDR3 consists of 13 residues. Germline V lookup: CDR1 MNHEY, CDR2 SMNVEV (reference sequence). V dropped 0 bases and J dropped 4 bases, with 6 bases sitting between them. The CDR3: CASSLSGGYGYTF. The CDR3 nucleotides are TGTGCCAGCAGTTTATCGGGGGGCTATGGCTACACCTTC.

This clonotype has ten or more counts. The V call is TRBV18, the J call TRBJ2-4; D is undetermined. The germline CDR1 and CDR2 sequences are KGHSH and LQKENI. The CDR3 loop spans 15 amino acids. Trimming removed 0 bases at V and 0 bases at J, with 6 bases between. CDR3 sequence reads: CASSPPKTAKNIQYF. The CDR3 DNA sequence: TGTGCCAGCTCACCACCCAAGACAGCCAAAAACATTCAGTACTTC.

This clonotype was detected many times. The chain uses TRBV12-3 or TRBV12-4 and TRBJ2-7; D might be TRBD1 or TRBD2, each matching 5 bases. The CDR3 length is 14 residues. The V end was cut by 5 bases, the J end by 7 bases, with 18 bases between. The CDR3 protein is CASSVSRASGEQYF. CDR3 nucleotide sequence: TGTGCCAGCAGTGTTTCCAGGGCGTCGGGGGAGCAGTACTTC.

This clonotype has a count of ten or more. The chain links TRBV27 to TRBJ1-1; weak D call: TRBD1 (5 bases). CDR1 MNHEY and CDR2 SMNVEV come from the germline V gene (reference sequence). The V end lost 5 bases, the J end lost 2 bases, and 18 bases lay between the germline ends. The CDR3 extends over 16 amino acids. CDR3 residues: CASSPRVVPFNTEAFF. The DNA for the CDR3 is TGTGCCAGCAGTCCCAGGGTGGTCCCGTTCAACACTGAAGCTTTCTTT.

This clonotype came up many times. The genes are TRBV7-2 and TRBJ2-7; TRBD2 agrees at 13 bases. The ends lost 6 bases at V and 6 bases at J; junction bases unmatched: 8. This CDR3 is 15 amino acids long. Germline CDR1 SGHTA, CDR2 FQGNSA. The CDR3 loop reads CASSFGLAGVLEQYF. The CDR3 DNA is TGTGCCAGCAGTTTTGGACTAGCGGGAGTACTCGAGCAGTACTTC.